This T cell receptor (beta chain) came from a study of identical twins. TCRdb recomputed calls from the 5' RACE reads with MiXCR, one row per CDR3 protein. The sample records about 220,000 distinct CDR3 sequences, 7.5% being singletons. The germline V gene encodes CDR1 SGDLS and CDR2 YYNGEE. The V gene lost 4 bases and the J gene lost 0 bases, with 11 bases spanning the gap. This CDR3 has 15 residues. This same sample was also part of a study on yellow fever vaccine responses in identical twins. That work adds: Reportedly, twins showed a vaccine T cell response that looked partly convergent and partly personalized.

This receptor was identified in a woman aged 18-29 years in good health. This chain connects TRBV9 to TRBJ1-5; D unclear. Input material: memory (CD45RO+) T cells sorted from blood. The DNA for the CDR3 is TGTGCCAGCAGCCCCCTTGGAAGTAGCAATCAGCCCCAGCATTTT. Amino acid sequence: CASSPLGSSNQPQHF.